Each of the 24 T cell receptor beta chains below was sequenced from the same sample in a study of cytomegalovirus exposure and HLA in healthy donors. The primer mix had 60 Vbeta and 13 Jbeta primers. Profiling relied on immunoSEQ multiplex PCR, and the TCRdb table lists in-frame clones only, not all of them. The sample has 150,000 to 200,000 clones; 60% to 85% are singletons. Sequenced: PBMCs. These TCRs come from a woman in her 40s in good health and CMV-seronegative.

The chain combines TRBV7-9 with TRBJ1-2; no firm D call. The CDR3 length is 15 residues. Trimming cost V 0 bases and J 0 bases, with 8 bases left between them. Germline-derived CDR1 and CDR2 are SEHNR and FQNEAQ (reference sequence). In DNA form, the CDR3 reads TGTGCCAGCAGCTTAGCATCCCTCGCTAACTATGGCTACACCTTC. Translating gives CASSLASLANYGYTF.

This chain uses TRBV18 with TRBJ1-5; D not resolved. Germline CDR1 is KGHSH and CDR2 is LQKENI. V was trimmed by 5 bases and J by 0 bases, leaving 11 bases between them. The CDR3 covers 15 residues. The CDR3 spells CASSYAGHSNQPQHF. The CDR3, as DNA: TGTGCCAGCTCATATGCGGGCCATAGCAATCAGCCCCAGCATTTT.

This clone was found a few times. The chain carries TRBV4-3 and TRBJ2-7, with a weak D call TRBD1 (6 bases). Between the trimmed V and J ends, which lost 0 bases and 4 bases, there was a span of 13 bases. The CDR3 totals 15 residues. Germline V CDR1 and CDR2: LGHNA, YSLEER. CDR3 region: CASSQEQGNVYEQYF. The DNA of the CDR3 is TGCGCCAGCAGCCAAGAGCAGGGGAATGTATACGAGCAGTACTTC.

A few counts support this clone. The chain recombines TRBV29-1 with TRBJ1-1; D not certain. Trimming left V 4 bases short and J 5 bases short, with 11 bases between. The germline CDR1 and CDR2 sequences are SQVTM and ANQGSEA. The CDR3 is 12 amino acids. This chain's CDR3 is CSVARRWTEAFF. CDR3 nucleotide sequence: TGCAGCGTTGCGCGCCGGTGGACTGAAGCTTTCTTT.

In this sample, this clone turned up once. The rearrangement links TRBV9 to TRBJ2-7, with D perhaps matching TRBD2 (5 bases). CDR1 is SGDLS, CDR2 YYNGEE, per germline. This CDR3 is 14 amino acids long. Trimming pared 4 bases from V and 2 bases from J, leaving 13 bases between. The CDR3 protein is CASSPSGNPYEQYF. In nucleotides, the CDR3 is TGTGCCAGCAGCCCGTCCGGGAATCCCTACGAGCAGTACTTC.

This clone was seen just once. The chain has TRBV19 and TRBJ1-1; TRBD1 agrees at 7 bases. V shed 5 bases, J shed 5 bases, and the junction held 11 bases outside the gene matches. Germline values: CDR1 LNHDA, CDR2 SQIVND (reference sequence). The CDR3 runs to 15 residues. The CDR3 DNA follows: TGTGCCAGTAGTTCGACCCCGGGGACAGTTACTGAAGCTTTCTTT. The encoded protein is CASSSTPGTVTEAFF.

This chain uses TRBV7-2 with TRBJ2-7; 9 nucleotides agree with TRBD1. Germline CDR1 and CDR2: SGHTA and FQGNSA. The CDR3 covers 18 residues. The trim removed 3 bases at V and 6 bases at J, leaving 18 bases unmatched. Here the CDR3 DNA reads TGTGCCAGCAGCTTGATGGCCGGGACAGGGAATTTGGACTCCGAGCAGTACTTC. As protein: CASSLMAGTGNLDSEQYF.

V gene TRBV5-1 combines with J gene TRBJ2-2, with 8 bases aligning to TRBD1. The CDR3 sequence is 17 residues long. Germline V gives CDR1 SGHRS, CDR2 YFSETQ. The junction had 8 bases not matched to a gene; V was cut back by 0 bases and J by 4 bases. DNA for the CDR3: TGCGCCAGCAGCTTGGCGGTGTACAGGGGGAGCACCGGGGAGCTGTTTTTT. Amino acids: CASSLAVYRGSTGELFF.

The V and J genes are TRBV5-4 and TRBJ1-2; D remains ambiguous. Germline V gene data show CDR1 as SGHNT and CDR2 as YYREEE (reference sequence). The V and J ends lost 4 bases and 9 bases respectively, with 19 bases between them. The CDR3 length is 14 residues. This chain's CDR3 is CASSPRTGSMRYTF. CDR3 nucleotides: TGTGCCAGCAGCCCCCGAACCGGGTCGATGCGCTACACCTTC.

This chain connects TRBV18 to TRBJ1-4; D gene unclear. V dropped 4 bases and J dropped 0 bases, with 6 bases sitting between them. CDR1 is KGHSH, CDR2 LQKENI, per germline. CDR3 length: 14 amino acids. CDR3 loop: CASSRLATNEKLFF. The CDR3 DNA reads as TGTGCCAGCTCACGGCTAGCAACTAATGAAAAACTGTTTTTT.

The V and J genes are TRBV30 and TRBJ2-5; possible D gene TRBD2, 5 bases. TRBJ2-7 explains the end of the DNA better; the J call may be wrong. The CDR3 has 14 residues. Germline V lookup: CDR1 GTSNPN, CDR2 SVGIG (reference sequence). The CDR3 spells CAWSKRRSSYEQYF. In DNA, the CDR3 is TGTGCCTGGAGTAAGCGGAGGAGCTCCTACGAGCAGTACTTC.

This chain uses TRBV10-3 with TRBJ2-7, with 7 nucleotides matching TRBD1. Per germline, CDR1 ENHRY and CDR2 SYGVKD. This CDR3 has 14 residues. After removal of 6 bases from V and 2 bases from J, the junction contained 7 bases not matched to a gene. CDR3 in amino acids: CAIRASGTAYEQYF. The CDR3, as DNA: TGTGCCATCAGAGCCTCCGGGACAGCCTACGAGCAGTACTTC.

The rearrangement links TRBV12-5 to TRBJ2-7; 11 bases are a match to TRBD2. The CDR3 has 16 residues. Germline V gene data show CDR1 as LGHNT and CDR2 as FRNRAP. V lost 5 bases to trimming and J lost 4 bases; unmatched junction nucleotides: 10. The CDR3 DNA follows: TGTGCTAGTGGTCTGGGGCTAGCGGGAGGAGCTTACGAGCAGTACTTC. It is translated as CASGLGLAGGAYEQYF.

This chain joins TRBV7-8 and TRBJ1-1; D remains unclear. V was trimmed by 5 bases and J by 1 base, leaving 8 bases between them. In germline, CDR1 is SGHVS, CDR2 FQNEAQ. There are 13 residues in the CDR3. CDR3 bases: TGTGCCAGCAGCGCAACAGAGAACACTGAAGCTTTCTTT. This sequence encodes CASSATENTEAFF. Full variable domain (rest looked up from reference TRBV7-8 and TRBJ1-1): GAGVSQSPRYKVAKRGQDVALRCDPISGHVSLFWYQQALGQGPEFLTYFQNEAQLDKSGLPSDRFFAERPEGSVSTLKIQRTQQEDSAVYLCASSATENTEAFFGQGTRLTVV.

The rearrangement joins TRBV6-1 to TRBJ2-5, with D perhaps TRBD1 (6 bases). Germline V CDR1 and CDR2: MNHNS, SASEGT. V was shortened by 3 bases and J by 2 bases, with 10 bases between the two germline ends. This CDR3 contains 14 residues. The CDR3 reads CASSDFDRQETQYF. The CDR3, as DNA: TGTGCCAGCAGTGATTTCGACAGGCAAGAGACCCAGTACTTC.

CDR3 sequence reads: CASSWTTQENTGELFF. The CDR3 DNA follows: TGCGCCAGCAGCTGGACCACACAGGAGAACACCGGGGAGCTGTTTTTT. V and J are TRBV5-1 and TRBJ2-2; D perhaps matches TRBD1 (5 bases). The CDR3 totals 16 residues. CDR1 SGHRS and CDR2 YFSETQ come from the germline V gene. V lost 3 bases and J lost 1, with 13 bases in between.

This clone was observed a handful of times. The chain recombines TRBV28 with TRBJ1-1, with D perhaps matching TRBD1 (6 bases). In germline, CDR1 is MDHEN, CDR2 SYDVKM. CDR3 size: 14 residues. V was cut by 5 bases and J by 6 bases, with 16 bases left in between. CDR3 nucleotides: TGTGCCAGCAGTCCCCTACAGGGACCCGCTGAAGCTTTCTTT. Its translation: CASSPLQGPAEAFF. Variable domain in full (rest from reference TRBV28 and TRBJ1-1): DVKVTQSSRYLVKRTGEKVFLECVQDMDHENMFWYRQDPGLGLRLIYFSYDVKMKEKGDIPEGYSVSREKKERFSLILESASTNQTSMYLCASSPLQGPAEAFFGQGTRLTVV.

This clone appeared once. The chain joins TRBV2 to TRBJ1-1, with 11 bases matching TRBD1. The CDR3 sequence is 13 residues long. CDR1 SNHLY and CDR2 FYNNEI come from the germline V gene. V gave up 6 bases and J gave up 10 bases; unmatched junction bases: 7. CDR3 loop: CASRGADRGLAFF. DNA for the CDR3: TGTGCCAGCAGGGGGGCGGACAGGGGGCTAGCTTTCTTT.

The rearrangement uses TRBV9 and TRBJ1-1, with TRBD1 as a possible D gene (5 bases). The CDR3 is 16 amino acids. Germline CDR1 reads SGDLS; CDR2 reads YYNGEE. Trimming removed 0 bases from V and 1 base from J, with 13 bases in between. The CDR3: CASSVAPGQGNTEAFF. The CDR3 bases are TGTGCCAGCAGCGTAGCCCCCGGGCAGGGGAACACTGAAGCTTTCTTT.

The chain uses TRBV7-6 and TRBJ1-1, with 7 bases fitting TRBD1. Germline CDR1 and CDR2: SGHVS and FNYEAQ. This CDR3 spans 15 amino acids. After removal of 4 bases from V and 9 bases from J, the junction contained 14 bases not matched to a gene. CDR3 DNA: TGTGCCAGCAGCTCTACCTCCTTACCGGGACAGAAAGCTTTCTTT. The encoded protein is CASSSTSLPGQKAFF.

The chain uses TRBV7-2 and TRBJ2-3, with 11 bases that match TRBD2. J lost 2 bases, V lost 5 bases, and 6 bases had no gene match. Germline V gives CDR1 SGHTA, CDR2 FQGNSA. There are 16 residues in the CDR3. The CDR3 DNA is TGTGCCAGCAGCCCTAGACTAGCGGGGAACACAGATACGCAGTATTTT. The encoded protein is CASSPRLAGNTDTQYF.

The V call is TRBV2, the J call TRBJ1-4; tentatively, D is TRBD1 (5 bases). Germline V gives CDR1 SNHLY, CDR2 FYNNEI. Trimming removed 2 bases at V and 8 bases at J, with 12 bases between. This CDR3 is 14 amino acids long. DNA for the CDR3: TGTGCCAGCAGTGAATTGTTGGAGGGGGAAAAACTGTTTTTT. Its protein is CASSELLEGEKLFF.

The CDR3 here is CASTLGASGSTDTQYF. Here the CDR3 DNA reads TGTGCCAGCACCTTAGGGGCTAGCGGGAGCACAGATACGCAGTATTTT. The chain recombines TRBV6-6 with TRBJ2-3, with 8 bases identical to TRBD2. The CDR3 has 16 residues. Germline values: CDR1 MNHNY, CDR2 SVGAGI (reference sequence). Germline trimming cut 7 bases from V and 0 bases from J; bases unmatched to any gene: 9.

The chain recombines TRBV18 with TRBJ2-7; TRBD2 aligns across 8 bases. CDR3 length equals 15 residues. CDR1 KGHSH and CDR2 LQKENI come from the germline V gene. The trim removed 3 bases at V and 4 bases at J, leaving 8 bases unmatched. CDR3 amino acids: CASSPPGGSRYEQYF. The CDR3 DNA reads TGTGCCAGCTCACCCCCGGGAGGGAGTCGGTACGAGCAGTACTTC. Together with reference TRBV18 and TRBJ2-7, the CDR3 gives the full variable domain: NAGVMQNPRHLVRRRGQEARLRCSPMKGHSHVYWYRQLPEEGLKFMVYLQKENIIDESGMPKERFSAEFPKEGPSILRIQQVVRGDSAAYFCASSPPGGSRYEQYFGPGTRLTVT.